This T cell receptor (beta chain) was sequenced for a study of blood T cells in healthy people across ages. Study-wide points: Using unsorted PBMCs precluded a conclusive naive versus antigen-experienced comparison. Naive CD4+ cells and diversity were both higher in long-lived donors than in aged donors.

Together with a sample-barcoded 5' primer, a J-beta primer mix was included in a second PCR lasting roughly 6 to 12 cycles. A tag from a template-switch adaptor with 12 random nucleotides marked each cDNA molecule. TCRdb used MiXCR to reprocess the 5' RACE reads, holding one entry per CDR3 protein. The data contain over 1,500,000 distinct CDR3 sequences, roughly 52% of them singletons. Per sample, extraction of total RNA gave at least 6 micrograms in every case. Comment on this clonotype: The antigen remains unidentified.

Sequencing was carried out using blood. This receptor was obtained from a woman between 40 and 50 years old in good health.

The DNA of the CDR3 is TGTGCCAGCAGCTTGGCCGAGGCAGGGGGCAGTCAGCCCCAGCATTTT. Translating gives CASSLAEAGGSQPQHF. The V and J genes are TRBV5-6 and TRBJ1-5, with TRBD1 identical over 8 bases. The CDR3 covers 16 residues. Looked up from germline, CDR1 is SGHDT and CDR2 is YYEEEE. J lost 6 bases, V lost 0 bases, and 8 bases had no gene match.